This entry features one T cell receptor beta chain sequence. Germline V gene sequence: CDR1 MNHNS, CDR2 SASEGT. V lost 11 bases and J 1 base, leaving 9 bases between the germline ends. The CDR3 spans 12 residues. All sequencing subjects had displayed CD8+CD57+ cell expansion on flow cytometry. Genomic DNA served as template for TCR beta VDJ and CDR3 profiling. TCRdb re-analysed the reads in MiXCR, keeping a single row per CDR3 protein. The repertoire has roughly 180,000 distinct CDR3 sequences, 45% to 60% of them found once; the top ten carry 10% to 15%. This sample stems from a study of CD8+CD57+ T cells in acquired aplastic anemia.

The chain recombines TRBV6-1 with TRBJ1-5, with a weak D call TRBD1 (5 bases). The clonotype originates from a human donor with aplastic anemia. Source material: sorted CD4+, CD8+, or CD8+CD57+ T cells (not recorded which) from PBMCs. The CDR3 region is CAVRGSNQPQHF. CDR3 sequence (DNA): TGTGCCGTCCGGGGCAGCAATCAGCCCCAGCATTTT.